The 9 T cell receptor beta chains listed next were all sequenced from one sample in a study of monozygotic twins with inflammatory bowel disease. No DNA is given; TCRdb re-called the 5' RACE reads and lists each CDR3 protein once. The ten most abundant clones cover 2% to 3% of a sample with approximately 420,000 distinct CDR3 sequences. What was sequenced was blood. Source of these receptors: a human donor with ulcerative colitis or Crohn's disease, or a healthy co-twin of an affected twin (not recorded which).

V is TRBV7-3 and J is TRBJ2-5; TCRdb selects TRBD1, and the lack of DNA leaves this call unchecked. CDR1 and CDR2 (germline): SGHTA, FQGTGA. This CDR3 has 14 amino acids. The CDR3 sequence: CASSPGGVGETQYF. Drawing the rest from reference TRBV7-3 and TRBJ2-5, the complete variable domain is GAGVSQTPSNKVTEKGKYVELRCDPISGHTALYWYRQSLGQGPEFLIYFQGTGAADDSGLPNDRFFAVRPEGSVSTLKIQRTERGDSAVYLCASSPGGVGETQYFGPGTRLLVL.

The chain recombines TRBV11-2 with TRBJ2-1; TCRdb's D call of TRBD2 is untestable without DNA. CDR1 and CDR2 from the germline V gene are SGHAT and FQNNGV. The CDR3 extends over 15 amino acids. The CDR3 loop is CASSLEPGGHNEQFF.

The chain joins TRBV24-1 to TRBJ2-5. The CDR3 has 13 amino acids. Germline CDR1 is KGHDR and CDR2 is SFDVKD. CDR3: CATSDGYQETQYF.

The rearrangement joins TRBV16 to TRBJ1-1. Germline CDR1 is KGHSY and CDR2 is FQNENV. The CDR3 covers 16 residues. CDR3 amino acids: CASSQSLGAGNTEAFF.

V is TRBV4-3 and J is TRBJ2-3; the TCRdb D gene call, TRBD2, has no DNA to confirm it. Germline V gene sequence: CDR1 LGHNA, CDR2 YSLEER. The CDR3 sequence is 17 residues long. CDR3 sequence: CASSQDARLTSTDTQYF.

The CDR3 loop is CASSLVASGGTDTQYF. V usage is TRBV7-2 and J usage is TRBJ2-3; TCRdb's D gene call, TRBD2, goes unchecked for lack of DNA. CDR1 is SGHTA and CDR2 is FQGNSA in the germline V gene. There are 16 residues in the CDR3. The whole variable domain, remainder taken from reference TRBV7-2 and TRBJ2-3, is GAGVSQSPSNKVTEKGKDVELRCDPISGHTALYWYRQSLGQGLEFLIYFQGNSAPDKSGLPSDRFSAERTGGSVSTLTIQRTQQEDSAVYLCASSLVASGGTDTQYFGPGTRLTVL.

This chain joins TRBV15 and TRBJ2-2; TCRdb gives TRBD1 as the D gene, but with no DNA this cannot be confirmed. In germline, CDR1 is LNHNV, CDR2 YYDKDF (reference sequence). This CDR3 has 16 residues. This CDR3 reads CATSSPGQGAPGELFF.

The chain combines TRBV6-2 or TRBV6-3 with TRBJ1-2. Germline V gene data show CDR1 as MNHEY and CDR2 as SVGEGT. CDR3 length equals 11 residues. This chain's CDR3 is CASGNVYGYTF.

The chain is built from TRBV5-1 and TRBJ1-1. CDR1 is SGHRS and CDR2 is YFSETQ in the germline V gene. This CDR3 has 13 amino acids. Here the CDR3 reads CASSSQYGTEAFF.